One sample yielded the 22 T cell receptor beta chains listed below, sequenced in a study of T cell responses to AZD1222 COVID-19 vaccine. The table came from immunoSEQ multiplex PCR; TCRdb's copy has only in-frame clones and leaves some out. The sample carries 80,000 to 95,000 clones, under 90% recorded once. Source: peripheral blood, taken on day 0 of MenACWY control vaccination. These receptors originate from an adult in good health.

The chain employs TRBV6-5 and TRBJ1-3, with a possible D match to TRBD1 (6 bases). The CDR3 is 12 amino acids. V was cut by 8 bases and J by 1 base, with 6 bases left in between. Germline values: CDR1 MNHEY, CDR2 SVGAGI. This chain's CDR3 is CASQGSGNTIYF. The CDR3 DNA is TGTGCCAGCCAGGGGTCTGGAAACACCATATATTTT.

The chain recombines TRBV5-1 with TRBJ2-5; D might be TRBD1 (8 bases). Trimming took off 4 bases at V and 5 bases at J, with 15 bases between the two ends. Germline V lookup: CDR1 SGHRS, CDR2 YFSETQ. This CDR3 has 14 residues. Here the CDR3 DNA reads TGCGCCAGCAGCCCGGACAGGGAGGGGGAGACCCAGTACTTC. As protein: CASSPDREGETQYF. The whole variable domain, remainder taken from reference TRBV5-1 and TRBJ2-5, is KAGVTQTPRYLIKTRGQQVTLSCSPISGHRSVSWYQQTPGQGLQFLFEYFSETQRNKGNFPGRFSGRQFSNSRSEMNVSTLELGDSALYLCASSPDREGETQYFGPGTRLLVL.

J is TRBJ2-3 and V is TRBV6-5; the D gene is possibly TRBD2 (6 bases). The CDR3 contains 15 residues. The germline gives CDR1 MNHEY, CDR2 SVGAGI. V was cut by 5 bases and J by 5 bases, with 17 bases left in between. CDR3 nucleotide sequence: TGTGCCAGCAGTCCCCGGGGACTTGGAGGAGATACGCAGTATTTT. Protein product: CASSPRGLGGDTQYF.

J is TRBJ1-5 and V is TRBV6-5, with TRBD1 as a possible D gene (5 bases). The CDR3 is 11 amino acids. V was shortened by 10 bases and J by 7 bases, with 11 bases between the two germline ends. Germline assignment: CDR1 MNHEY and CDR2 SVGAGI. CDR3 bases: TGTGCCACCCGGGCAGGGCAGCCCCAGCATTTT. Translation gives CATRAGQPQHF.

The chain has TRBV4-3 and TRBJ2-1, with unresolved D. The V end lost 3 bases, the J end lost 9 bases, and 9 bases lay between the germline ends. CDR1 and CDR2 (germline): LGHNA, YSLEER. The length of the CDR3 is 12 residues. This CDR3 reads CASSHRTSEQFF. The CDR3 DNA is TGCGCCAGCAGCCATCGGACGAGTGAGCAGTTCTTC.

The rearrangement links TRBV28 to TRBJ1-5, with D maybe TRBD1 (6 bases). The CDR3 extends over 15 amino acids. Germline V lookup: CDR1 MDHEN, CDR2 SYDVKM. V was cut by 3 bases and J by 2 bases, with 11 bases left in between. The DNA for the CDR3 is TGTGCCAGCAGTTTGAAAGGGGGTGGCAATCAGCCCCAGCATTTT. Amino acid sequence: CASSLKGGGNQPQHF.

The rearrangement links TRBV4-1 to TRBJ2-7; D unclear. Trimming left V 4 bases short and J 5 bases short, with 12 bases between. Germline V gene lookup returns CDR1 MGHRA and CDR2 YSYEKL. This CDR3 contains 13 residues. The CDR3 DNA reads as TGCGCCAGCAGCCTACGGTCCCCTCACGAGCAGTACTTC. This translates into CASSLRSPHEQYF.

Only one count was recorded for this clone. This chain joins TRBV3-1 (or the pseudogene TRBV3-2) and TRBJ1-6; 10 bases are a match to TRBD1. Germline V lookup: CDR1 LGHDT, CDR2 YNNKEL (reference sequence). CDR3 length: 15 amino acids. Unmatched junction bases numbered 6, after V lost 2 bases and J lost 11 bases. The DNA of the CDR3 is TGTGCCAGCAGCCAACTGACAGGGGGCCAGCCACCCCTCCACTTT. Its protein is CASSQLTGGQPPLHF.

The V call is TRBV19, the J call TRBJ2-6, with D perhaps matching TRBD1 (6 bases). V lost 6 bases, J lost 2 bases, and 11 bases lay in between. The CDR3 loop spans 15 amino acids. The V gene's germline CDR1 is LNHDA and CDR2 SQIVND (reference sequence). The CDR3 region has the DNA TGTGCCAGTAGCACACAGGGTACTGGGGCCAACGTCCTGACTTTC. Residues: CASSTQGTGANVLTF. The full variable domain, in which reference TRBV19 and TRBJ2-6 provide the parts outside the CDR3, is DGGITQSPKYLFRKEGQNVTLSCEQNLNHDAMYWYRQDPGQGLRLIYYSQIVNDFQKGDIAEGYSVSREKKESFPLTVTSAQKNPTAFYLCASSTQGTGANVLTFGAGSRLTVL.

The rearrangement uses TRBV2 and TRBJ1-2, with D perhaps matching TRBD1 (5 bases). CDR1 is SNHLY, CDR2 FYNNEI, per germline. This CDR3 spans 17 amino acids. The V and J ends lost 4 bases and 5 bases respectively, with 23 bases between them. The CDR3 protein is CASSVGPEGPNLYGYTF. CDR3 DNA: TGTGCCAGCAGTGTGGGACCGGAGGGTCCAAACCTTTATGGCTACACCTTC.

This chain uses TRBV4-3 with TRBJ1-2, with a possible D match to TRBD1 (5 bases). CDR1 is LGHNA and CDR2 is YSLEER in the germline V gene. Deletions cut 0 bases from V and 3 bases from J, with 14 bases between. The CDR3 is 16 amino acids. In DNA form, the CDR3 reads TGCGCCAGCAGCCAAGATATGCGGGGCAGGGACTATGGCTACACCTTC. Translating it yields CASSQDMRGRDYGYTF.

This clone has a single count. The chain combines TRBV11-3 with TRBJ2-7, with TRBD2 identical over 8 bases. The V and J ends lost 0 bases and 2 bases, in that order; junction bases with no gene match: 3. This CDR3 spans 15 amino acids. Germline loops: CDR1 SGHNT, CDR2 YENEEA. In DNA form, the CDR3 reads TGTGCCAGCAGCTTAGAGGCGGGGGGCACCTACGAGCAGTACTTC. It yields the protein CASSLEAGGTYEQYF.

A remark on this clone: Other DNA sequences in this sample translate to the same CDR3. The V call is TRBV12-3 or TRBV12-4, the J call TRBJ1-2; D remains ambiguous. The CDR3 covers 13 residues. Trimming pared 1 base from V and 4 bases from J, leaving 7 bases between. CDR3 protein: CASSLVAAYGYTF. As DNA, the CDR3 is TGTGCCAGCAGTTTAGTGGCGGCCTATGGCTACACCTTC.

The rearrangement uses TRBV12-3 or TRBV12-4 and TRBJ1-2; D remains ambiguous. The CDR3 sequence is 13 residues long. The V end was cut by 3 bases, the J end by 2 bases, with 7 bases between. This CDR3 is CASSFQENYGYTF. As DNA, the CDR3 is TGTGCCAGCAGTTTTCAGGAGAACTATGGCTACACCTTC.

This clone was seen a single time. The gene calls are TRBV30 and TRBJ1-5; D gene unclear. There are 13 residues in the CDR3. The germline V gene has CDR1 GTSNPN and CDR2 SVGIG (reference sequence). Trimming took 2 bases from V and 0 from J, leaving 5 bases between them. This chain's CDR3 is CAWSRVSNQPQHF. CDR3 in DNA: TGTGCCTGGAGTAGGGTTAGCAATCAGCCCCAGCATTTT.

The genes are TRBV4-3 and TRBJ2-7, with 8 bases fitting TRBD2. The CDR3 length is 16 residues. Trimming at V came to 0 bases and at J to 7 bases, leaving 11 bases not matched to a gene. Germline V gene sequence: CDR1 LGHNA, CDR2 YSLEER. CDR3 bases: TGCGCCAGCAGCCAAGATGGCGGGGGGACAAGGGGGGAGCAGTACTTC. Translating it yields CASSQDGGGTRGEQYF.

The V call is TRBV6-2 or TRBV6-3, the J call TRBJ1-5; TRBD1 matches at 10 bases. The CDR3 has 15 residues. CDR1 and CDR2 from the germline V gene are MNHEY and SVGEGT. V trimming: 0 bases; J trimming: 6 bases; junction bases outside the gene matches: 2. CDR3 sequence: CASSYSRTGGQPQHF. In nucleotides, the CDR3 is TGTGCCAGCAGTTACTCTCGGACAGGGGGTCAGCCCCAGCATTTT.

This clone showed up just once. The V gene is TRBV4-2, the J gene TRBJ1-2; 7 bases map to TRBD1. The CDR3 is 13 residues long. Germline-derived CDR1 and CDR2 are LGHNA and YNFKEQ. The V gene end was trimmed by 8 bases and the J gene end by 3 bases; junction bases not matched to a gene: 6. In DNA form, the CDR3 reads TGTGCCAGCTTGGCAGGGGGGGACTATGGCTACACCTTC. Translation: CASLAGGDYGYTF.

The chain employs TRBV6-5 and TRBJ2-7, with D unresolved. Germline-derived CDR1 and CDR2 are MNHEY and SVGAGI. V dropped 5 bases and J dropped 4 bases, with 6 bases sitting between them. The CDR3 spans 11 residues. The CDR3 loop is CASSQVYEQYF. CDR3 DNA sequence: TGTGCCAGCAGTCAGGTATACGAGCAGTACTTC.

The chain employs TRBV5-6 and TRBJ1-4, with TRBD1 matching over 7 bases. The V gene end was trimmed by 4 bases and the J gene end by 4 bases; junction bases not matched to a gene: 7. This CDR3 region has 15 residues. Germline V gene lookup returns CDR1 SGHDT and CDR2 YYEEEE. The CDR3 reads CASSQVRDSNEKLFF. The CDR3 nucleotides are TGTGCCAGCAGCCAGGTCCGGGACAGTAATGAAAAACTGTTTTTT.

This chain's CDR3 is CASSLDRGEQFF. The CDR3 bases are TGTGCCAGCAGCTTAGATCGGGGGGAGCAGTTCTTC. This chain joins TRBV11-2 and TRBJ2-1; D is possibly TRBD2 (6 bases). Germline V CDR1 and CDR2: SGHAT, FQNNGV. The CDR3 runs 12 residues. Trimming cost V 0 bases and J 10 bases, with 7 bases left between them.

This rearrangement joins TRBV3-1 (or the pseudogene TRBV3-2) to TRBJ2-5; 8 bases map to TRBD1. The CDR3 has 14 residues. The germline V gene has CDR1 LGHDT and CDR2 YNNKEL (reference sequence). Unmatched junction bases numbered 2, after V lost 4 bases and J lost 1 base. The CDR3 spells CASSPRGRQETQYF. CDR3 in DNA: TGTGCCAGCAGCCCCAGGGGGCGCCAAGAGACCCAGTACTTC.